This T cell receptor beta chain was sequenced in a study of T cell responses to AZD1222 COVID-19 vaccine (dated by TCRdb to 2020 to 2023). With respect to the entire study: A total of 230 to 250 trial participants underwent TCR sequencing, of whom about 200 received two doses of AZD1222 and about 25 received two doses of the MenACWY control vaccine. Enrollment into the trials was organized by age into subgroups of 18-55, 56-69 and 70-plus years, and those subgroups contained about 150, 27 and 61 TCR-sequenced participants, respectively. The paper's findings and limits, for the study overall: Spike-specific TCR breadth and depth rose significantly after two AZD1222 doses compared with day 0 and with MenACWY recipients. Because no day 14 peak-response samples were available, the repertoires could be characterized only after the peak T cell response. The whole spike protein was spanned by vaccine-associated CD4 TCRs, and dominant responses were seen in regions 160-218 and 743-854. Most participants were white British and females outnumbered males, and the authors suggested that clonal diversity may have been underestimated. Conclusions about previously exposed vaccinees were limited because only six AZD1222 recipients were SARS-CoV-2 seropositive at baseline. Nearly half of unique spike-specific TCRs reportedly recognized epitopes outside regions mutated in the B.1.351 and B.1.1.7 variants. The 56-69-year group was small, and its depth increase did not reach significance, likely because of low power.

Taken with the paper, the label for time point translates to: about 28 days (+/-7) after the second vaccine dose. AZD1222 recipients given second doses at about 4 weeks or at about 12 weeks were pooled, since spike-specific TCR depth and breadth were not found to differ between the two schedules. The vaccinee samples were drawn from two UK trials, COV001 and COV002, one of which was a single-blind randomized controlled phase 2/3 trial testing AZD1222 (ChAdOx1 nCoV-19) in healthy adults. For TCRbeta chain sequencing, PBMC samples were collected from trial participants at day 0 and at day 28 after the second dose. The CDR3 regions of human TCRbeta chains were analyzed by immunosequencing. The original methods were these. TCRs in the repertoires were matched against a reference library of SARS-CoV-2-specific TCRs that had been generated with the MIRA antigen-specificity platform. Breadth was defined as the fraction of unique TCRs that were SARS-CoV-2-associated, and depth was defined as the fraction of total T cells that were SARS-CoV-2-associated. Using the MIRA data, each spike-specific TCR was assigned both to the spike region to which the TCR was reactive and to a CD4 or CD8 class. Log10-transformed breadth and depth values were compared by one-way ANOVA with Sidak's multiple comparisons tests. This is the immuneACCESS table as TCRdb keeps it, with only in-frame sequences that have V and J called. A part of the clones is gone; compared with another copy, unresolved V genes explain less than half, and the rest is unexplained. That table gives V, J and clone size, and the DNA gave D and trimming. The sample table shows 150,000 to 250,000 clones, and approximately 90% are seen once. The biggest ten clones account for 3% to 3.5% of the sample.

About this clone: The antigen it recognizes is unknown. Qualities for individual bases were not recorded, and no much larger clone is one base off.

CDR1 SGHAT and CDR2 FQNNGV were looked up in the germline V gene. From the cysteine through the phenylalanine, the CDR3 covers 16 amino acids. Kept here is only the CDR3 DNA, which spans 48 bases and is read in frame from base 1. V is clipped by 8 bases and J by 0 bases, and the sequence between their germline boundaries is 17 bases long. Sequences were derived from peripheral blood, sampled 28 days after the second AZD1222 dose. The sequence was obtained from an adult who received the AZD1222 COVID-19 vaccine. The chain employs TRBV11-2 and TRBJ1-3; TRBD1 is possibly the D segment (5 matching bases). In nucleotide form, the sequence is TGTGCCAGCGTTAAGACAGACTCACTCTCTGGAAACACCATATATTTT. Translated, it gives CASVKTDSLSGNTIYF.